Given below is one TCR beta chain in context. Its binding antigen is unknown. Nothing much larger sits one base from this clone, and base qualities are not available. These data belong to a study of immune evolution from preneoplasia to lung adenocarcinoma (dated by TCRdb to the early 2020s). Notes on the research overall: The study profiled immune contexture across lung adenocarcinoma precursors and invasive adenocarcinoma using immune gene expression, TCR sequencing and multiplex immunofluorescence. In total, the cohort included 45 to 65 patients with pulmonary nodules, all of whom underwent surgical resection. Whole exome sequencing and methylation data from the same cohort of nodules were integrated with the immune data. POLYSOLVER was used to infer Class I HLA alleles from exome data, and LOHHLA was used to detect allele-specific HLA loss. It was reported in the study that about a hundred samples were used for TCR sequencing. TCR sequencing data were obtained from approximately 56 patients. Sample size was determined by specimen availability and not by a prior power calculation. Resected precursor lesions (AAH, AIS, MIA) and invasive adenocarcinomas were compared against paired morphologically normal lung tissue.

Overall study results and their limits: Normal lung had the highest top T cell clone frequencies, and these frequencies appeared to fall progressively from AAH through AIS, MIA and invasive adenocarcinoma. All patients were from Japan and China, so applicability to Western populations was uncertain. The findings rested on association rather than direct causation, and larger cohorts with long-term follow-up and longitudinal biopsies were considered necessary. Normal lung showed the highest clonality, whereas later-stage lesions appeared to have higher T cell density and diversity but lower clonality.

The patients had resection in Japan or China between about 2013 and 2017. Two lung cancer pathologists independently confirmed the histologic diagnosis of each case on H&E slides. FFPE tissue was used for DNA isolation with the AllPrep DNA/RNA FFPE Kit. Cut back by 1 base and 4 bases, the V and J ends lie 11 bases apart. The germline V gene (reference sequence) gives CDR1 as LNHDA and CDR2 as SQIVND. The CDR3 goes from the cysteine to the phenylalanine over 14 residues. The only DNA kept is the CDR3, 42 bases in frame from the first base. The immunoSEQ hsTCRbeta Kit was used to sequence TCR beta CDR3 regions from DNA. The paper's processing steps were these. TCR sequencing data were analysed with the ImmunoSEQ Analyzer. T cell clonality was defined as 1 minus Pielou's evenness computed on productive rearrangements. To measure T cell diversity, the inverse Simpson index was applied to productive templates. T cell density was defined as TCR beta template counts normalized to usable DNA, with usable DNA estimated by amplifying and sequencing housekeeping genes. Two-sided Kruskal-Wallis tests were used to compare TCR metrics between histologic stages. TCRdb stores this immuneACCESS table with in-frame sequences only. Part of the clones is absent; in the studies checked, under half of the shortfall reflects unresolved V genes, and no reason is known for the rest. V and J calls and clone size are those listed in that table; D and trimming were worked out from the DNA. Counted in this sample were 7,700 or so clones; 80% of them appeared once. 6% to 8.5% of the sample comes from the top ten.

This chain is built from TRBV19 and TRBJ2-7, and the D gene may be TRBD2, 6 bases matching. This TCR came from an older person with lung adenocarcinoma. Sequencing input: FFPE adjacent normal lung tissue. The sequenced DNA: TGTGCCAGTAGTATAGGGAGTGGAGGGTACGAGCAGTACTTC. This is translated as CASSIGSGGYEQYF.